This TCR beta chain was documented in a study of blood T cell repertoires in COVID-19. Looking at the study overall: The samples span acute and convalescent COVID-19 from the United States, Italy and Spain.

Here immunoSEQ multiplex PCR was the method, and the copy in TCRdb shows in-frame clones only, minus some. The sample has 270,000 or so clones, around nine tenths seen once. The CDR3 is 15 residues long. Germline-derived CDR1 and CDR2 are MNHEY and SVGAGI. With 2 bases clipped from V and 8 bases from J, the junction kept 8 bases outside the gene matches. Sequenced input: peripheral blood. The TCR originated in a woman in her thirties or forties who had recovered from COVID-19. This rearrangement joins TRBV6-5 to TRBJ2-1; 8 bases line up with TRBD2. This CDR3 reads CASSYVAGGTDEQFF. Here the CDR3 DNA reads TGTGCCAGCAGTTACGTGGCGGGAGGTACGGATGAGCAGTTCTTC.